This TCR beta chain was sequenced in a study of glioma-infiltrating T cells. The trim removed 3 bases at V and 5 bases at J, leaving 3 bases unmatched. The CDR3 loop spans 13 amino acids. The iRepertoire nested amplicon-rescue multiplex PCR amplified TCR alpha and beta CDR3s from RNA. One-step reverse transcription and amplification started from approximately 100-400 ng of tissue mRNA or PBMC total RNA. TCRdb redid the calling of the multiplex PCR reads with MiXCR, one entry per CDR3 protein. Found here are 93,000 or so distinct CDR3 sequences, about 30% of them singletons; the top ten hold about 40%. In this sample, this clonotype turned up a few times. Its cognate antigen is unknown. Whole-study results and caveats: Only very few CDR3 sequences appeared in both tissue and blood. Tissue-blood divergence was below expectation in non-neoplastic patients, above in gliomas.

The V and J genes are TRBV12-3 or TRBV12-4 and TRBJ1-1, with 7 bases matching TRBD1. Sequenced material: glioma tissue, nonneoplastic brain tissue, or PBMCs (not recorded which). The clonotype originates from a human donor with low-grade glioma or glioblastoma, undergoing nonglioma brain surgery, or in good health (not recorded which). The chain's CDR3 is CASSLGTVTEAFF. CDR3 sequence (DNA): TGTGCCAGCAGTTTGGGGACAGTGACTGAAGCTTTCTTT.